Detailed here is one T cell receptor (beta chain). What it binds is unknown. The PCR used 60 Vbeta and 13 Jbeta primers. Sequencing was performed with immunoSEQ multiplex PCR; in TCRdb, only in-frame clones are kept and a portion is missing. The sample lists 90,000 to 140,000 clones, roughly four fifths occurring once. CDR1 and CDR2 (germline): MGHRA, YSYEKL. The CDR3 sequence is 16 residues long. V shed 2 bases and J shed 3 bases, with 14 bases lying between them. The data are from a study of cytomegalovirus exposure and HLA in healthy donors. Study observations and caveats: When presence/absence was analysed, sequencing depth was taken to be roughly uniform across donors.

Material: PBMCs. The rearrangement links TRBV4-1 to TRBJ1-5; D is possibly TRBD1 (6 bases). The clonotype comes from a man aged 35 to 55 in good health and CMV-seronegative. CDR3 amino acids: CASSQWEGVNNQPQHF. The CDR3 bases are TGCGCCAGCAGCCAATGGGAGGGGGTTAACAATCAGCCCCAGCATTTT.